The 13 T cell receptor beta chains below come from one sample, sequenced in a study of shared clonotypes between healthy human individuals. Libraries were prepared by immunoSEQ multiplex PCR; TCRdb keeps only in-frame clonotypes and omits some of them. This sample has millions of clones; approximately 95% occur once, and the top ten carry 0.35% to 0.45%. Sample: naive CD4+ T cells from PBMCs. Subset: CD45RA+ positively selected. All receptors derive from a man between 18 and 35 years old in good health. Some clones in this sample may be carry-over from other donors' samples.

On this clone: The same CDR3 also results from other DNA sequences found in this sample. V and J are TRBV28 and TRBJ2-7; 7 nucleotides match TRBD2. The CDR3 is made up of 13 amino acids. Germline assignment: CDR1 MDHEN and CDR2 SYDVKM. After removal of 6 bases from V and 1 base from J, the junction contained 3 bases not matched to a gene. CDR3 loop: CASRVGGSYEQYF. DNA for the CDR3: TGTGCCAGCAGGGTGGGGGGGTCCTACGAGCAGTACTTC.

The chain is built from TRBV7-2 and TRBJ1-1; unclear D gene. Germline V gene lookup returns CDR1 SGHTA and CDR2 FQGNSA. The CDR3 contains 12 residues. Trimming took 5 bases from V and 8 from J, leaving 12 bases between them. CDR3 nucleotide sequence: TGTGCCAGCAGCGTACCTTGGTCAGAAGCTTTCTTT. Amino acid sequence: CASSVPWSEAFF.

The genes are TRBV7-9 and TRBJ2-3; 8 nucleotides line up with TRBD1. The CDR3 has 14 residues. Germline values: CDR1 SEHNR, CDR2 FQNEAQ (reference sequence). V lost 3 bases, J lost 3 bases, and 2 bases stayed unmatched. CDR3 loop: CASSFDRGTDTQYF. The CDR3 bases are TGTGCCAGCAGCTTTGACAGGGGTACAGATACGCAGTATTTT.

The chain combines TRBV5-4 with TRBJ1-1; weak D call: TRBD1 (6 bases). This CDR3 has 19 residues. Germline CDR1 SGHNT, CDR2 YYREEE (reference sequence). Trimming left V 3 bases short and J 1 base short, with 25 bases between. The CDR3 here is CASSSGPKPGHLQNTEAFF. DNA for the CDR3: TGTGCCAGCAGCTCAGGCCCTAAACCGGGACACCTTCAGAACACTGAAGCTTTCTTT.

V usage is TRBV28 and J usage is TRBJ2-6; the D gene could be TRBD1 or TRBD2 (5 bases each). This CDR3 is built from 15 residues. With 7 bases removed from V and 2 bases from J, the gap between germline ends came to 12 bases. Per the germline V gene, CDR1 is MDHEN and CDR2 is SYDVKM. CDR3: CASISGGAGANVLTF. CDR3 sequence (DNA): TGTGCCAGCATCTCTGGGGGAGCTGGGGCCAACGTCCTGACTTTC.

The J gene is TRBJ2-7, the V gene TRBV10-3; D is possibly TRBD1 or TRBD2 (5 bases each). Germline-derived CDR1 and CDR2 are ENHRY and SYGVKD. Deletions cut 10 bases from V and 5 bases from J, with 9 bases between. The CDR3 is made up of 10 amino acids. The CDR3 region is CATGTNEQYF. In nucleotides, the CDR3 is TGTGCCACCGGGACGAACGAGCAGTACTTC.

With regard to this clone: Other DNA sequences in this sample translate to the same CDR3. CDR3 protein: CASSLAGSYEQYF. CDR3 nucleotide sequence: TGCGCCAGCAGCCTAGCCGGTAGCTACGAGCAGTACTTC. The chain is built from TRBV5-1 and TRBJ2-7; a weak D match, TRBD2 (5 bases). With 4 bases removed from V and 3 bases from J, the gap between germline ends came to 11 bases. This CDR3 contains 13 residues. Germline assignment: CDR1 SGHRS and CDR2 YFSETQ.

V and J are TRBV7-2 and TRBJ1-5, with a tentative D call TRBD1 (5 bases). V was pared by 2 bases and J by 3 bases, with 11 bases between. CDR3 length: 15 residues. From germline, CDR1 is SGHTA and CDR2 FQGNSA. For the CDR3, the DNA is TGTGCCAGCAGCTTAACCGGGACCGTCAATCAGCCCCAGCATTTT. Residues: CASSLTGTVNQPQHF.

This clone has only one observation. This chain links TRBV5-1 with TRBJ2-3; 9 nucleotides align to TRBD1. The junction had 9 bases not matched to a gene; V was cut back by 6 bases and J by 1 base. CDR1 and CDR2 from the germline V gene are SGHRS and YFSETQ. The CDR3 spans 16 residues. CDR3 DNA: TGCGCCAGCAATCGTAGGACAGGGGAAGGCACAGATACGCAGTATTTT. Its protein is CASNRRTGEGTDTQYF. The complete variable domain, with remaining parts taken from reference TRBV5-1 and TRBJ2-3, reads KAGVTQTPRYLIKTRGQQVTLSCSPISGHRSVSWYQQTPGQGLQFLFEYFSETQRNKGNFPGRFSGRQFSNSRSEMNVSTLELGDSALYLCASNRRTGEGTDTQYFGPGTRLTVL.

J is TRBJ2-7 and V is TRBV7-9; possible D gene TRBD1, 5 bases. The CDR3 is 12 amino acids. The V and J ends lost 3 bases and 7 bases respectively, with 10 bases between them. Germline CDR1 is SEHNR and CDR2 is FQNEAQ (reference sequence). This CDR3 is CASSFSGAEQYF. The CDR3 DNA sequence: TGTGCCAGCAGCTTTTCTGGGGCAGAGCAGTACTTC.

The chain combines TRBV5-4 with TRBJ2-1; 7 bases fit TRBD2. Losses at the gene ends were 1 base for V and 5 bases for J; bases not matched to a gene: 12. Germline CDR1 SGHNT, CDR2 YYREEE (reference sequence). This CDR3 contains 17 residues. The CDR3 spells CASSLYPFAGADNEQFF. The CDR3 bases are TGTGCCAGCAGCTTGTATCCCTTTGCGGGAGCAGACAATGAGCAGTTCTTC.

The chain links TRBV28 to TRBJ1-5, with D hard to call. The CDR3 has 17 residues. V lost 5 bases to trimming and J lost 2 bases, with 19 bases between them. Per germline, CDR1 MDHEN and CDR2 SYDVKM. This CDR3 is CASSIPFRAGGNQPQHF. CDR3 nucleotides: TGTGCCAGCAGTATCCCGTTTCGAGCGGGCGGCAATCAGCCCCAGCATTTT. The full variable domain, its missing parts supplied by reference TRBV28 and TRBJ1-5, is DVKVTQSSRYLVKRTGEKVFLECVQDMDHENMFWYRQDPGLGLRLIYFSYDVKMKEKGDIPEGYSVSREKKERFSLILESASTNQTSMYLCASSIPFRAGGNQPQHFGDGTRLSIL.

V and J are TRBV7-2 and TRBJ2-1, with D maybe TRBD2 (6 bases). V was cut by 7 bases and J by 5 bases, with 21 bases left in between. The CDR3 covers 16 residues. Germline loops: CDR1 SGHTA, CDR2 FQGNSA. CDR3 sequence (DNA): TGTGCCAGCACCCTCGGGGGTCCCCTCCTCAACAATGAGCAGTTCTTC. Its translation is CASTLGGPLLNNEQFF.